This T cell receptor beta chain was sequenced for a study of T cell responses to AZD1222 COVID-19 vaccine. Overall study results and limits: Unmutated variant regions are reportedly the target of nearly half of TCRs that are spike-specific. A mostly white British donor set with more females was recruited, and clonal diversity was possibly underestimated.

In the case of this clone: Its antigen remains unidentified.

The CDR3 contains 11 residues. Germline V gene data show CDR1 as DFQATT and CDR2 as SNEGSKA (reference sequence). V was trimmed by 2 bases and J by 5 bases, leaving 7 bases between them. Assay: immunoSEQ multiplex PCR; the TCRdb copy retains only in-frame clones and omits some. The sample holds about 120,000 clones, 80% to 90% seen once. The receptor comes from an adult in good health. This rearrangement joins TRBV20-1 to TRBJ2-7; D is uncertain. The material sequenced was peripheral blood, taken on day 0 of AZD1222 vaccination. Here the CDR3 reads CSARLRDEQYF. CDR3 nucleotide sequence: TGCAGTGCTAGATTACGGGACGAGCAGTACTTC.